This T cell receptor beta chain was recovered during a study of shared clonotypes between healthy human individuals (dated by TCRdb to about 2020). For the wider study: The cohort comprised a couple of women and three men aged 18 to 49 years. Libraries were prepared and TCR repertoires were sequenced by different laboratories using diverse techniques, in order to increase sequencing depth and limit assay-specific biases. Each donor's leukapheresis produced roughly between roughly 0.85 and 9.5 billion PBMCs. For each donor, CD4 naive and CD4 memory were each run on three plates, CD8 naive on two plates, and CD8 memory on one plate. To estimate repertoire size and how much clonotypes are shared between individuals, the study performed deep sequencing of blood TCR repertoires from a handful of healthy adults.

The donors were healthy, HIV-negative adults who had no recently reported acute infections or vaccinations. All donors were Caucasian adults living in Nashville, Tennessee, USA. CD4+ T cells were enriched through magnetic negative selection, after which naive cells were positively selected on CD45RA and the remaining negative fraction served as the memory subset. Blood was obtained by leukapheresis, after which PBMCs were separated by Ficoll-Histopaque density gradient centrifugation and cryopreserved in liquid nitrogen vapor phase. Analytical flow cytometry was used to check the purity and quantity of every magnetically sorted T cell population. Genomic DNA was isolated from each sorted fraction and quantified by UV absorbance on a Nanodrop 2000c. There are a few counts of this clone. Its antigen target is currently unknown. No much larger clone exists at a distance of one base, and base qualities are not known.

The paper's findings and limits, for the study overall: Sampling was restricted to blood, and TCR repertoires in tissue are likely to differ from TCR repertoires in blood. Based on pairwise subsampling, the degree of clonotype sharing among donors was expected to be affected by sequencing depth. Rarefaction of sorted-subset datasets indicated incomplete sequencing despite the large sequencing depth. Sharing across several donors was observed for 4.5% to 6.5% of naive CD4, over 3% of naive CD8, roughly 2.4% of memory CD4, and around 0.42% of memory CD8 clonotypes. The genetic and exposure-history diversity represented was limited by the small number of donors. Compared with non-shared clonotypes, the clonotypes found in all four sorted-subset donors had higher generation probabilities. Naive subsets generally had larger estimated clonotype richness than memory subsets.

Using the deep immunoSEQ assay, multiplex PCR amplified TCR CDR3 regions from genomic DNA. Extracted genomic DNA from each cell subset was distributed evenly across all wells of several immunoSEQ 96-well plates, and each plate was treated as a replicate. For sorted subsets, each replicate PCR was loaded with 150 to 250 ng genomic DNA, equivalent to 25,000 to 30,000 T cell genomes. The purified libraries were quantified using a Qubit 3.0 fluorometer, sized with a Bioanalyzer 2100, and then quantified again using the KAPA Library Quantification kit. Every immunoSEQ 96-well plate was sequenced on a separate single-read 150-cycle Illumina NextSeq 550 flow cell. The original pipeline was this. Because only junctional sequences without quality scores were contained in the immunoSEQ output, filtering matching that applied to full-length reads could not be performed. Sequences were annotated with PyIR, a Python wrapper for IgBLAST v1.9, and V/J genes and CDR3 were assigned using IMGT germline references. Reads were filtered out if the reads had weak V/J assignments (E-value above 1e-6), no CDR3, stop codons, out-of-frame junctions, or ambiguous translated residues. V3J clonotypes were defined as sequences sharing the same inferred V gene, J gene, and CDR3 amino acid sequence. The percentage overlap between two repertoires was calculated by dividing the number of shared unique clonotypes by the size of the smaller repertoire. Repertoire richness was assessed with RTK rarefaction, the Chao1 estimator, and Recon v2.1 estimates of unobserved clonotypes. OLGA was used to compute generation probabilities for all TCRbeta clonotypes that the gDNA method yielded from a handful of donors. TCRdb re-hosts the immuneACCESS table, in-frame sequences only. Its copies lack some clones; in the studies checked, an unresolved V gene accounts for under half of them, and the cause for the rest is not known. The V and J calls and clone size are taken from that table; D and trimming were inferred from the DNA. In this sample the table shows 950,000 to 1,100,000 clones, around 82% of which occur a single time. The biggest ten clones account for 0.55% to 0.7% of the sample.

Relative to germline, V is 5 bases shorter and J is 1 base shorter, with 12 bases between their ends. The germline V gene encodes CDR1 LNHDA and CDR2 SQIVND (reference sequence). The CDR3 runs 14 amino acids, cysteine and phenylalanine included. Only the CDR3 part of the read is kept: 42 bases, read in frame from the first base. Input material: memory CD4+ T cells from PBMCs. The meaning of the sample's cell subset or site label: CD45RA-negative fraction. The rearranged chain carries TRBV19 and TRBJ2-7, and possibly TRBD1, on 6 matching bases. The source is a man aged 18-30 years in good health. Some clones in this sample may be carry-over from other donors' samples. The nucleotides read TGTGCCAGTAGTCCCCCGACAGGTTCCTACGAGCAGTACTTC. Translation gives CASSPPTGSYEQYF.